Below, one TCR beta chain is given with its context. What it binds is not known. The sample is drawn from a study of early stage breast cancer tumors. Study in general: Of approximately 16 invasive breast tumors, approximately 11 were hormone receptor-positive, HER2-negative. Study results and caveats: Comparing each tissue with blood distinguished tumor from normal in about 85% of the 16 patients. Most shared enriched TCRB sequences were commonly generated ones.

Each sample had two DNA replicates, 0.5 to 0.65 ug blood or around 1.5 ug tissue. TCRdb keeps only in-frame clones here, not all; method: immunoSEQ multiplex PCR. The table lists under 75,000 clones, around three quarters of them singletons, with 3% to 3.5% in the top ten. Germline V gives CDR1 SGHRS, CDR2 YFSETQ. The V end was cut by 0 bases, the J end by 6 bases, with 16 bases between. The CDR3 covers 16 residues. The sample consisted of blood. This chain links TRBV5-1 with TRBJ2-1; weak D call: TRBD1 (5 bases). The source is a person aged 25 to 45 with breast cancer. The CDR3 protein is CASSLGLVARGNEQFF. The CDR3 coding sequence is TGCGCCAGCAGCTTGGGTTTGGTAGCAAGGGGCAATGAGCAGTTCTTC. Full variable domain (remainder filled in from reference TRBV5-1 and TRBJ2-1): KAGVTQTPRYLIKTRGQQVTLSCSPISGHRSVSWYQQTPGQGLQFLFEYFSETQRNKGNFPGRFSGRQFSNSRSEMNVSTLELGDSALYLCASSLGLVARGNEQFFGPGTRLTVL.